This T cell receptor (beta chain) was sequenced during a study of blood T cell repertoires in COVID-19. Study in general: COVID-19 samples from acute and convalescent phases originated in the United States, Italy and Spain.

Authors' methods: Cell counts per sample came from amplifying reference gene primers. Sequenced by immunoSEQ multiplex PCR; TCRdb stores in-frame clones only, minus some. V, J and clone size were drawn from that table, and D and trimming were deduced from the DNA. The data show fewer than 350,000 clones, 85% seen once. The CDR3 runs 15 residues. In germline, CDR1 is MDHEN, CDR2 SYDVKM. V gave up 5 bases and J gave up 2 bases, with 12 bases separating them. Exposed participants came across a COVID-19 case within 2 weeks before study entry. Sequenced: PBMCs or T cells enriched from blood (not recorded which). This rearrangement joins TRBV28 to TRBJ1-4, with D possibly TRBD1 on 6 matching bases. This receptor was taken from a woman aged 25 to 39 who had been exposed to COVID-19. CDR3 sequence (DNA): TGTGCCAGCAGTCCCCACAGGGTCACTAATGAAAAACTGTTTTTT. Protein: CASSPHRVTNEKLFF. The full variable domain, rest sourced from reference TRBV28 and TRBJ1-4, is DVKVTQSSRYLVKRTGEKVFLECVQDMDHENMFWYRQDPGLGLRLIYFSYDVKMKEKGDIPEGYSVSREKKERFSLILESASTNQTSMYLCASSPHRVTNEKLFFGSGTQLSVL.